These 12 T cell receptor beta chains came from one sample sequenced in a study of blood T cells in healthy people across ages. The use of a sample-barcoded 5' primer and a J-beta primer mix characterized a second PCR of roughly 6 to 11 cycles. TCRdb reanalysed the 5' RACE reads using MiXCR and keeps one entry per CDR3 protein. The sample yields around 2 million distinct CDR3 sequences, about two fifths seen once. Sequenced material: blood. These receptors were collected from a human donor in good health.

This chain uses TRBV10-3 with TRBJ1-6, with D perhaps TRBD1 (5 bases). This CDR3 is 14 amino acids long. The germline V and J ends were trimmed by 0 bases and 9 bases, with 9 bases remaining between them. Germline-derived CDR1 and CDR2 are ENHRY and SYGVKD. This CDR3 is CAISESGVGSPLHF. CDR3 nucleotide sequence: TGTGCCATCAGTGAGTCAGGGGTGGGTTCACCCCTCCACTTT.

This sequence joins TRBV29-1 and TRBJ2-5; TRBD2 matches 7 bases. The V segment lost 3 bases and the J segment 9 bases; nucleotides outside the gene matches: 16. Germline values: CDR1 SQVTM, CDR2 ANQGSEA. The CDR3 covers 15 residues. In DNA form, the CDR3 reads TGCAGCGTTGAGGGGGGGACCAGGGCGAGTGGGGCCCAGTACTTC. Encoded protein: CSVEGGTRASGAQYF.

This clonotype has only a few counts. The J gene is TRBJ2-2, the V gene TRBV29-1; TRBD2 might be the D (7 bases). V was trimmed by 7 bases and J by 2 bases, leaving 17 bases between them. Germline V lookup: CDR1 SQVTM, CDR2 ANQGSEA. The CDR3 is 15 residues long. The CDR3 reads CSARGATDNTGELFF. The CDR3 region has the DNA TGCAGCGCACGGGGGGCGACAGACAACACCGGGGAGCTGTTTTTT.

The genes are TRBV2 and TRBJ1-4; D is undetermined. CDR1 and CDR2 from the germline V gene are SNHLY and FYNNEI. With 8 bases removed from V and 8 bases from J, the gap between germline ends came to 9 bases. This CDR3 spans 11 amino acids. The CDR3 bases are TGTGCCAGCGACTACTACGAAAAACTGTTTTTT. This sequence encodes CASDYYEKLFF.

There are many counts of this clonotype. The chain recombines TRBV5-1 with TRBJ1-1; D call uncertain. The germline V gene encodes CDR1 SGHRS and CDR2 YFSETQ. The CDR3 spans 14 residues. V was pared by 0 bases and J by 0 bases, with 6 bases between. The CDR3 DNA sequence: TGCGCCAGCAGCTTGGGACAAATGAACACTGAAGCTTTCTTT. Translated, it gives CASSLGQMNTEAFF.

The chain links TRBV20-1 to TRBJ1-2; D is possibly TRBD1 (5 bases). Trimming removed 4 bases at V and 1 base at J, with 7 bases between. The CDR3 contains 12 residues. Germline values: CDR1 DFQATT, CDR2 SNEGSKA (reference sequence). This CDR3 is CSAMGLNYGYTF. The DNA of the CDR3 is TGCAGTGCTATGGGACTTAACTATGGCTACACCTTC.

This clonotype was seen more than once but under ten times. The chain carries TRBV29-1 and TRBJ2-1; either TRBD1 or TRBD2 may fit D (5 bases each). The V and J ends lost 6 bases and 6 bases respectively, with 21 bases between them. CDR1 is SQVTM, CDR2 ANQGSEA, per germline. The CDR3 loop spans 15 amino acids. CDR3: CSVRGVRVISNEQFF. CDR3 sequence (DNA): TGCAGCGTCAGAGGGGTCAGGGTCATCTCCAATGAGCAGTTCTTC.

V is TRBV9 and J is TRBJ2-7, with D unresolved. The CDR3 runs 13 residues. Between the trimmed V and J ends, which lost 4 bases and 2 bases, there was a span of 10 bases. Germline CDR1 SGDLS, CDR2 YYNGEE. The CDR3 sequence is CASSKGSPYEQYF. In DNA form, the CDR3 reads TGTGCCAGCAGCAAGGGAAGTCCCTACGAGCAGTACTTC. The whole variable domain, filled in from reference TRBV9 and TRBJ2-7, reads DSGVTQTPKHLITATGQRVTLRCSPRSGDLSVYWYQQSLDQGLQFLIQYYNGEERAKGNILERFSAQQFPDLHSELNLSSLELGDSALYFCASSKGSPYEQYFGPGTRLTVT.

In its sample, this clonotype was seen a few times. The V and J genes are TRBV28 and TRBJ2-2; no reliable D call. This CDR3 spans 14 amino acids. V lost 7 bases, J lost 5 bases, and 14 bases lay in between. The germline CDR1 and CDR2 sequences are MDHEN and SYDVKM. The CDR3, as DNA: TGTGCCAGCACTTGGACCGCCGGGACCGGGGAGCTGTTTTTT. Protein sequence: CASTWTAGTGELFF.

The chain is built from TRBV27 and TRBJ1-2, with D maybe TRBD1 (6 bases). Germline V lookup: CDR1 MNHEY, CDR2 SMNVEV (reference sequence). This CDR3 spans 16 amino acids. Trimming removed 4 bases at V and 2 bases at J, with 17 bases between. This CDR3 reads CASSSLSRDNNYGYTF. Written as DNA, the CDR3 is TGTGCCAGCAGTTCGTTATCCCGGGACAACAACTATGGCTACACCTTC.

The V call is TRBV7-2, the J call TRBJ2-5; D tentatively reads TRBD1 or TRBD2 (6 bases each). CDR3 length equals 15 residues. V lost 2 bases, J lost 9 bases, and 19 bases lay in between. Germline CDR1 is SGHTA and CDR2 is FQGNSA. CDR3 loop: CASSLKFFGRGAQYF. The CDR3 region has the DNA TGTGCCAGCAGCTTAAAGTTCTTTGGAAGGGGGGCCCAGTACTTC.

As regards this clonotype: One end of the junction does not line up with germline, which may come from a read error. V is TRBV5-1 and J is TRBJ2-5; 7 positions agree with TRBD2. The end of the DNA fits TRBJ2-7 better, so the J call may be wrong. This CDR3 region has 13 residues. Germline V gene lookup returns CDR1 SGHRS and CDR2 YFSETQ. The DNA for the CDR3 is TGCGTCAGCAACCCGACCGGGGGGAACGAGCAGTACTTC. This encodes CVSNPTGGNEQYF.